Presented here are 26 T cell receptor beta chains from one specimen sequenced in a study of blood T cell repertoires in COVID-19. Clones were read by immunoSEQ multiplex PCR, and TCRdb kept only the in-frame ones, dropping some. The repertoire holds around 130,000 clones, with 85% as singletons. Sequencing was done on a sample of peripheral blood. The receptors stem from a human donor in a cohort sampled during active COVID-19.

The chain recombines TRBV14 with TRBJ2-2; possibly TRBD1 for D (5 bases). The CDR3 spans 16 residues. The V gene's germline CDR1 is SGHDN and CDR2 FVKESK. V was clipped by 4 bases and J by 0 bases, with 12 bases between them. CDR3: CASSRWTSANTGELFF. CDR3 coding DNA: TGTGCCAGCAGCCGATGGACATCCGCGAACACCGGGGAGCTGTTTTTT.

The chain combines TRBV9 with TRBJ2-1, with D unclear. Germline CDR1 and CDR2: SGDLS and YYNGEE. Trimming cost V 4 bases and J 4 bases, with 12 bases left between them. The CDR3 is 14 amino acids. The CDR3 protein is CASSPVAGYNEQFF. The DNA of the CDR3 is TGTGCCAGCAGCCCCGTAGCCGGGTACAATGAGCAGTTCTTC.

In nucleotides, the CDR3 is TGTGCCAGCAGCTTATTTGGGACATCAGTCTCTGGAAACACCATATATTTT. It is translated as CASSLFGTSVSGNTIYF. The J gene is TRBJ1-3, the V gene TRBV7-6; D is possibly TRBD1 (6 bases). CDR3 length: 17 amino acids. Germline CDR1 and CDR2: SGHVS and FNYEAQ. V was cut by 2 bases and J by 0 bases, with 14 bases left in between.

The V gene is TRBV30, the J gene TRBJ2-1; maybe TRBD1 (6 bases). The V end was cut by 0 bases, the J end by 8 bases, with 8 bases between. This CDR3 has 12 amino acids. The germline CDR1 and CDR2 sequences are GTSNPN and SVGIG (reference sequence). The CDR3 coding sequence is TGTGCCTGGAGTGTGCAGGGGCATGAGCAGTTCTTC. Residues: CAWSVQGHEQFF. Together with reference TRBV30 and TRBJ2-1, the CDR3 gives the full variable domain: SQTIHQWPATLVQPVGSPLSLECTVEGTSNPNLYWYRQAAGRGLQLLFYSVGIGQISSEVPQNLSASRPQDRQFILSSKKLLLSDSGFYLCAWSVQGHEQFFGPGTRLTVL.

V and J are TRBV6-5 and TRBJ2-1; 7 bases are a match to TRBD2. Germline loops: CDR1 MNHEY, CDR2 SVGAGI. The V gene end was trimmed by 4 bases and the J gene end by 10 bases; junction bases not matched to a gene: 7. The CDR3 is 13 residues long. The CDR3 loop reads CASSWEGLTEQFF. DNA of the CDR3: TGTGCCAGCAGTTGGGAGGGCTTAACGGAGCAGTTCTTC.

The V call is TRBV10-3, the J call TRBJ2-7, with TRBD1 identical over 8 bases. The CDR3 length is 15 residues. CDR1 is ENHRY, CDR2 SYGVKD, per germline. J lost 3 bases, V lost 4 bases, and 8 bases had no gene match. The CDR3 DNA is TGTGCCATCAGTGGGTACCGCGACAGGGGCTACGAGCAGTACTTC. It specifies CAISGYRDRGYEQYF.

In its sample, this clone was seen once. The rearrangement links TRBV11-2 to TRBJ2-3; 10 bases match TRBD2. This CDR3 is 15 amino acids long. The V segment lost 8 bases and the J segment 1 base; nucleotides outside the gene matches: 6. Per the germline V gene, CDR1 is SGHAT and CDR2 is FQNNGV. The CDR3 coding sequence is TGTGCCAGCTCCCCTAGCGGGGGACGCACAGATACGCAGTATTTT. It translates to CASSPSGGRTDTQYF.

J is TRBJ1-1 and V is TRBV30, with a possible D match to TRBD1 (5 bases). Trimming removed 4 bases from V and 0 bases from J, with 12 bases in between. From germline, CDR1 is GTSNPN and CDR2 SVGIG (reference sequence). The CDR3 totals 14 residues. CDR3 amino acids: CAWTRQSLNTEAFF. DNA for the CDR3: TGTGCCTGGACTCGACAGAGCCTGAACACTGAAGCTTTCTTT. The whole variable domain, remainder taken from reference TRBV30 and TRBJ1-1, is SQTIHQWPATLVQPVGSPLSLECTVEGTSNPNLYWYRQAAGRGLQLLFYSVGIGQISSEVPQNLSASRPQDRQFILSSKKLLLSDSGFYLCAWTRQSLNTEAFFGQGTRLTVV.

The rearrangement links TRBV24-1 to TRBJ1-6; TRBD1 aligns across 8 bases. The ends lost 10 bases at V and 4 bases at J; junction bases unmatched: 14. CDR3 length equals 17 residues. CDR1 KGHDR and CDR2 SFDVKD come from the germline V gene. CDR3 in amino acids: CATLEMGQVIYNSPLHF. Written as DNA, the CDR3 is TGTGCCACTCTAGAAATGGGACAGGTTATTTATAATTCACCCCTCCACTTT.

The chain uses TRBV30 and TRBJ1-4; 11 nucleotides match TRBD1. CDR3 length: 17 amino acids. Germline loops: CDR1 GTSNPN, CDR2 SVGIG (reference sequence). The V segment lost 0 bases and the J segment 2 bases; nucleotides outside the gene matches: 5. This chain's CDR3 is CAWSVRDRGMTNEKLFF. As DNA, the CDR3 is TGTGCCTGGAGTGTACGGGACAGGGGGATGACTAATGAAAAACTGTTTTTT.

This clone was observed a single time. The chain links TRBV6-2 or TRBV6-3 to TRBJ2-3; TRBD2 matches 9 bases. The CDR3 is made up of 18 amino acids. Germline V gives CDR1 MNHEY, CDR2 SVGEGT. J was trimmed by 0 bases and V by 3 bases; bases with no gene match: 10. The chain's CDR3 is CASSYMLAGGPSTDTQYF. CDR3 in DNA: TGTGCCAGCAGTTATATGCTTGCGGGAGGGCCAAGCACAGATACGCAGTATTTT.

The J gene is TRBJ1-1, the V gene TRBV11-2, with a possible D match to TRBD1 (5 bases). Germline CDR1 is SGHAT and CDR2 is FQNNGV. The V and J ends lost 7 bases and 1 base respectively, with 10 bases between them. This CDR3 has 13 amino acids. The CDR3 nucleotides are TGTGCCAGCACCCGGGGGGGGAACACTGAAGCTTTCTTT. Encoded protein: CASTRGGNTEAFF.

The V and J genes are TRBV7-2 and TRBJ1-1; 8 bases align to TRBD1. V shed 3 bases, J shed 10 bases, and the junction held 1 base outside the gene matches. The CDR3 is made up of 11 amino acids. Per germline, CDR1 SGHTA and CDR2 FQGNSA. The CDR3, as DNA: TGTGCCAGCAGCTTTGACAGGGGAGCTTTCTTT. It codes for CASSFDRGAFF. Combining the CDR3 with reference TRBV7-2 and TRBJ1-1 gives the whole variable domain GAGVSQSPSNKVTEKGKDVELRCDPISGHTALYWYRQSLGQGLEFLIYFQGNSAPDKSGLPSDRFSAERTGGSVSTLTIQRTQQEDSAVYLCASSFDRGAFFGQGTRLTVV.

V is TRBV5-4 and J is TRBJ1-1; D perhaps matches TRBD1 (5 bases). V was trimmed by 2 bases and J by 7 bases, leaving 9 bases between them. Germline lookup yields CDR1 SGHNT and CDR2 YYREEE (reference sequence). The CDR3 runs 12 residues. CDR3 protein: CASSFRTNEAFF. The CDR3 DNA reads TGTGCCAGCAGCTTTCGGACAAATGAAGCTTTCTTT.

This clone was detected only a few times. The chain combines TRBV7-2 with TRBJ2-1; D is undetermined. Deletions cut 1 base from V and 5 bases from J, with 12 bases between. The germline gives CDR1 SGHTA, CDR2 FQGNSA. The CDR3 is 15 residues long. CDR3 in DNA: TGTGCCAGCAGCTTAGTCCCCGGGTTTGACAATGAGCAGTTCTTC. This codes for CASSLVPGFDNEQFF.

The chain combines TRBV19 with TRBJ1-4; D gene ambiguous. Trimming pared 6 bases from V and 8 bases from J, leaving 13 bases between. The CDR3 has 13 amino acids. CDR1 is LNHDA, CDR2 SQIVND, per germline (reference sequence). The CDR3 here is CASRESVREKLFF. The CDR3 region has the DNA TGTGCCAGTAGGGAGTCGGTTCGAGAAAAACTGTTTTTT. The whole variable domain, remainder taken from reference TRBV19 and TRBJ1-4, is DGGITQSPKYLFRKEGQNVTLSCEQNLNHDAMYWYRQDPGQGLRLIYYSQIVNDFQKGDIAEGYSVSREKKESFPLTVTSAQKNPTAFYLCASRESVREKLFFGSGTQLSVL.

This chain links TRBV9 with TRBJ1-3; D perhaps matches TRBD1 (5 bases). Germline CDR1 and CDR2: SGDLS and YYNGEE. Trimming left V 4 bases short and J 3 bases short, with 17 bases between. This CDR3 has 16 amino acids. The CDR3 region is CASSPFQGGVGNTIYF. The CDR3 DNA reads TGTGCCAGCAGCCCCTTTCAGGGAGGGGTTGGAAACACCATATATTTT.

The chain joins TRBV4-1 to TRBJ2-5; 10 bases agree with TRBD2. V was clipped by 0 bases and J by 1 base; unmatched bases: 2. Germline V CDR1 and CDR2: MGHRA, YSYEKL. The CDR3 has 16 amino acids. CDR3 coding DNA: TGCGCCAGCAGCCAAGAGGAGCGGGGGGGCCAAGAGACCCAGTACTTC. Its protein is CASSQEERGGQETQYF.

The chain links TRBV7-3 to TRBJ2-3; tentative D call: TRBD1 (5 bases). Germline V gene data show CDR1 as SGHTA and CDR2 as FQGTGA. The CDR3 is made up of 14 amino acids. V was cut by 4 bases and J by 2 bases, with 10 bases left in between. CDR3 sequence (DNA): TGTGCCAGCAGCTCCACAGGATACACAGATACGCAGTATTTT. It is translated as CASSSTGYTDTQYF.

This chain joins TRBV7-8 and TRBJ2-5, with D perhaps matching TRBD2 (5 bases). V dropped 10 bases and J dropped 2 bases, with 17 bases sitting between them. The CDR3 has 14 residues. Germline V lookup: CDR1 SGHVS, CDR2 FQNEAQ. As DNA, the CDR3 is TGTGCCAACGGTGGACTGGTCTCTCAAGAGACCCAGTACTTC. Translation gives CANGGLVSQETQYF.

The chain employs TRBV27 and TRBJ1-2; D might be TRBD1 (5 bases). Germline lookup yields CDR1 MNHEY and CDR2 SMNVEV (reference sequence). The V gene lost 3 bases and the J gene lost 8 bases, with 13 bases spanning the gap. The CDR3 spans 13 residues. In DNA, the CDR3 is TGTGCCAGCAGTTTTTCAGGGTTGGGAGGCTACACCTTC. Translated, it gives CASSFSGLGGYTF.

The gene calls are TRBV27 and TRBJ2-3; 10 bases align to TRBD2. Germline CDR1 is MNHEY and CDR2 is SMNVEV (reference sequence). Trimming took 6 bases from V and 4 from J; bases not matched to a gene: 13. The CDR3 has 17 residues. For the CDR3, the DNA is TGTGCCAGCAGCCCTTGGGGGACTAGCGTCAAGTCAGATACGCAGTATTTT. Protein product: CASSPWGTSVKSDTQYF.

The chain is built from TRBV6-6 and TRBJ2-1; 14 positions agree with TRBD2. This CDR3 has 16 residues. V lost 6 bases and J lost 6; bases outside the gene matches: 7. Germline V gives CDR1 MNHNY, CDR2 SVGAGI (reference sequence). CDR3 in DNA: TGTGCCAGCAGCCGAAACGGACTAGCGGGAGGCAATGAGCAGTTCTTC. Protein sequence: CASSRNGLAGGNEQFF.

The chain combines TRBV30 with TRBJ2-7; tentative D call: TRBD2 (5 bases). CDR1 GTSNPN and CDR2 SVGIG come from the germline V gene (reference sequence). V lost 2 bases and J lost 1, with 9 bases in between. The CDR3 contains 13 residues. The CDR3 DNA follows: TGTGCCTGGAGTTGGACGGGATCCTACGAGCAGTACTTC. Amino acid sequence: CAWSWTGSYEQYF.

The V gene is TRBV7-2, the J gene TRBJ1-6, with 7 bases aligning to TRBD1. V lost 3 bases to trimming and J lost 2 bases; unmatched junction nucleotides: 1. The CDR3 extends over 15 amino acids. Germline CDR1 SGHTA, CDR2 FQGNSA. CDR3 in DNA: TGTGCCAGCAGCTTGACAGGGACCTATAATTCACCCCTCCACTTT. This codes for CASSLTGTYNSPLHF.

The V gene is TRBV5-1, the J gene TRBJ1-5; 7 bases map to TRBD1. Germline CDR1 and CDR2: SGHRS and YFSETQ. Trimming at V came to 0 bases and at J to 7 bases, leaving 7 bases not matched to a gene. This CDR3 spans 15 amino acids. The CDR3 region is CASSLGGRGDQPQHF. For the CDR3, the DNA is TGCGCCAGCAGCTTGGGCGGCAGGGGGGACCAGCCCCAGCATTTT.